This paragraph reports one T cell receptor beta chain. Its antigen is unidentified. This specimen belongs to a study of cytomegalovirus exposure and HLA in healthy donors. Study details: Among the 300 to 450 genotyped donors, about 81% were placed in the Caucasian-associated ancestry cluster.

The study ran its PCR with 60 Vbeta and 13 Jbeta primers. Using immunoSEQ multiplex PCR, the repertoire was profiled, and TCRdb retains in-frame clones only, with some absent. The sample has around 160,000 clones; just under 80% are singletons. General study points: Data from an earlier analysis indicated that most TCR beta V segments were productive either about 87% or about 30% of the time. Fewer N-insertions than the roughly 700-donor mean were reportedly shown by an Asian-associated ancestry cluster in a later analysis. The study flagged some 180 TCR beta chains as cytomegalovirus-associated.

V was shortened by 3 bases and J by 1 base, with 9 bases between the two germline ends. Germline CDR1 reads GTSNPN; CDR2 reads SVGIG (reference sequence). CDR3 length equals 13 residues. The gene calls are TRBV30 and TRBJ1-1, with D maybe TRBD1 (6 bases). This sequence originates from a young man in good health and CMV-seropositive. The specimen was PBMCs. CDR3 sequence: CAWSRDTNTEAFF. CDR3 nucleotide sequence: TGTGCCTGGAGCAGGGACACGAACACTGAAGCTTTCTTT. Variable domain in full (rest from reference TRBV30 and TRBJ1-1): SQTIHQWPATLVQPVGSPLSLECTVEGTSNPNLYWYRQAAGRGLQLLFYSVGIGQISSEVPQNLSASRPQDRQFILSSKKLLLSDSGFYLCAWSRDTNTEAFFGQGTRLTVV.